The TCR beta chain under discussion was sequenced for a study of graft-versus-host responses after intestinal transplantation. Sequencing used immunoSEQ multiplex PCR; TCRdb keeps in-frame clones, though not all of them. The profile shows more than 85,000 clones, roughly 90% of them singletons. About this clone: Its antigen is undetermined.

This specimen was unstimulated CD8+ T cells sorted from spleen or lymph node cells, taken before transplant. The clonotype comes from a human donor who was the organ donor for an intestinal transplant.

The DNA of the CDR3 is TGTGCCAGCAGCTTAGGGTATGGAAACACCATATATTTT. This gives the protein CASSLGYGNTIYF. The chain recombines TRBV13 with TRBJ1-3; D not resolved. The CDR3 is made up of 13 amino acids. V was pared by 0 bases and J by 3 bases, with 3 bases between. Germline CDR1 is PRHDT and CDR2 is FYEKMQ (reference sequence). Supplemented by reference TRBV13 and TRBJ1-3, the full variable domain reads AAGVIQSPRHLIKEKRETATLKCYPIPRHDTVYWYQQGPGQDPQFLISFYEKMQSDKGSIPDRFSAQQFSDYHSELNMSSLELGDSALYFCASSLGYGNTIYFGEGSWLTVV.